The 29 T cell receptor beta chains below all came from one sample that was sequenced in a study of blood T cells in healthy people across ages (dated by TCRdb to between 2014 and 2016). Receptor amplification or capture employed 5' RACE. The run used an Illumina HiSeq 2500. A second PCR of about 7 to 12 cycles was performed with a sample-barcoded 5' primer and a J-beta primer mix. TCRdb reworked the public reads: Q25 trimming with fastp, MiXCR clone assembly, productive beta chains retained. Here each entry gathers all rows of one CDR3 protein and keeps the most common genes and DNA. This sample gives about 1.5 million distinct CDR3 sequences in total; 42% of them show up just once. Approximately 7.9% of the sample goes to the ten largest clones. Source material: blood. The receptors were sampled from a woman between 18 and 29 years old in good health.

The rearrangement links TRBV7-2 to TRBJ1-2, with D possibly being TRBD1 (6 bases). From germline, CDR1 is SGHTA and CDR2 FQGNSA. The CDR3 consists of 16 residues. The V end lost 1 base, the J end lost 6 bases, and 18 bases lay between the germline ends. The CDR3 DNA reads as TGTGCCAGCAGCTTAGGTCCCGCAGGGGAGATTGATGGCTACACCTTC. Its protein is CASSLGPAGEIDGYTF. Drawing the rest from reference TRBV7-2 and TRBJ1-2, the complete variable domain is GAGVSQSPSNKVTEKGKDVELRCDPISGHTALYWYRQSLGQGLEFLIYFQGNSAPDKSGLPSDRFSAERTGGSVSTLTIQRTQQEDSAVYLCASSLGPAGEIDGYTFGSGTRLTVV.

The count of this clonotype is one. In nucleotides, the CDR3 is TGCAGTGCTGGAACTAGCGGGCAGAACTACGAGCAGTACTTC. Amino acids: CSAGTSGQNYEQYF. This chain links TRBV20-1 with TRBJ2-7; 9 bases are shared with TRBD2. Trimming cost V 5 bases and J 3 bases; bases outside gene matches: 8. This CDR3 spans 14 amino acids. Germline V gives CDR1 DFQATT, CDR2 SNEGSKA (reference sequence).

This clonotype was observed a few times. The chain couples TRBV5-1 to TRBJ1-1, with D tentatively TRBD1 (6 bases). The germline gives CDR1 SGHRS, CDR2 YFSETQ. This CDR3 region has 16 residues. The V end was cut by 0 bases, the J end by 5 bases, with 17 bases between. The CDR3 is CASSLEDSGSRTEAFF. CDR3 nucleotide sequence: TGCGCCAGCAGCTTGGAGGACAGTGGATCGAGGACTGAAGCTTTCTTT.

The chain has TRBV7-3 and TRBJ2-7; no clear D gene. The J call is in doubt because the DNA end fits TRBJ2-5 better. This CDR3 spans 13 amino acids. Germline V gives CDR1 SGHTA, CDR2 FQGTGA. CDR3: CASSAVPLGTQYF. Written as DNA, the CDR3 is TGTGCCAGCAGCGCAGTACCGTTGGGGACCCAGTACTTC.

The chain joins TRBV13 to TRBJ2-5; TRBD2 matches at 9 bases. V shed 0 bases, J shed 4 bases, and the junction held 12 bases outside the gene matches. This CDR3 has 18 amino acids. Germline CDR1 PRHDT, CDR2 FYEKMQ (reference sequence). CDR3 nucleotide sequence: TGTGCCAGCAGCTTAGGAACGGTAGCGGGAGCGTCGGGAGAGACCCAGTACTTC. Its protein product is CASSLGTVAGASGETQYF. Looking up the rest from reference TRBV13 and TRBJ2-5 gives the full variable domain: AAGVIQSPRHLIKEKRETATLKCYPIPRHDTVYWYQQGPGQDPQFLISFYEKMQSDKGSIPDRFSAQQFSDYHSELNMSSLELGDSALYFCASSLGTVAGASGETQYFGPGTRLLVL.

A few counts support this clonotype. The chain uses TRBV5-1 and TRBJ2-7; TRBD1 might be the D (5 bases). V was clipped by 1 base and J by 3 bases, with 11 bases between them. CDR1 is SGHRS and CDR2 is YFSETQ in the germline V gene. This CDR3 spans 14 amino acids. This chain's CDR3 is CASSLWGGNYEQYF. For the CDR3, the DNA is TGCGCCAGCAGCTTGTGGGGCGGAAACTACGAGCAGTACTTC. The complete variable domain, with remaining parts taken from reference TRBV5-1 and TRBJ2-7, reads KAGVTQTPRYLIKTRGQQVTLSCSPISGHRSVSWYQQTPGQGLQFLFEYFSETQRNKGNFPGRFSGRQFSNSRSEMNVSTLELGDSALYLCASSLWGGNYEQYFGPGTRLTVT.

A word on this clonotype: The germline gene is not matched at one end of the junction; a read error may be the cause. V is TRBV5-6 and J is TRBJ2-1; 8 bases align to TRBD1. The CDR3 is 14 residues long. Germline CDR1 SGHDT, CDR2 YYEEEE. The CDR3 bases are TGTGCCAGCAGCTCGGGGACAGGCTTCAATGAGCGGTTCTTC. Translation: CASSSGTGFNERFF.

This clonotype has just a few counts. The J gene is TRBJ2-1, the V gene TRBV20-1, with 8 bases fitting TRBD2. The CDR3 contains 15 residues. Trimming removed 3 bases from V and 2 bases from J; junction bases left unmatched: 6. Per germline, CDR1 DFQATT and CDR2 SNEGSKA (reference sequence). The CDR3 protein is CSASSLAEAYNEQFF. The CDR3 DNA follows: TGCAGTGCTAGTTCACTAGCGGAGGCCTACAATGAGCAGTTCTTC.

V and J are TRBV6-1 and TRBJ1-2; 7 positions agree with TRBD1. Germline V CDR1 and CDR2: MNHNS, SASEGT. V dropped 0 bases and J dropped 4; count of bases not matched to a gene: 8. This CDR3 is 16 amino acids long. The CDR3 DNA reads TGTGCCAGCAGTGAAGCGCGAGGGACAGTCCCCTATGGCTACACCTTC. Its translation: CASSEARGTVPYGYTF.

The rearrangement uses TRBV7-6 and TRBJ2-1, with TRBD2 matching 14 bases. V lost 4 bases to trimming and J lost 7 bases; unmatched junction nucleotides: 6. This CDR3 has 16 residues. In germline, CDR1 is SGHVS, CDR2 FNYEAQ. Written as DNA, the CDR3 is TGTGCCAGCAGCTCCCGACTAGCGGGGGGGCCTAATGAGCAGTTCTTC. This sequence encodes CASSSRLAGGPNEQFF.

The CDR3 nucleotides read TGTGCCAGCAGGGGGAGGACCGGGGAGCTGTTTTTT. Its protein product is CASRGRTGELFF. The chain carries TRBV28 and TRBJ2-2; D may be TRBD2 (6 bases). Germline V CDR1 and CDR2: MDHEN, SYDVKM. CDR3 length equals 12 residues. V dropped 6 bases and J dropped 5 bases, with 7 bases sitting between them.

This clonotype occurred a few times. A much more abundant neighbour one base away suggests this may be a read error. The chain carries TRBV27 and TRBJ1-2, with 7 bases that match TRBD1. The CDR3 covers 13 residues. Trimming removed 3 bases from V and 4 bases from J; junction bases left unmatched: 2. Per germline, CDR1 MNHEY and CDR2 SMNVEV (reference sequence). In nucleotides, the CDR3 is TGTGCCAGCAGTTTGTACAGGGGCTATGGCTACACCTTC. Amino acid sequence: CASSLYRGYGYTF.

The chain joins TRBV20-1 to TRBJ2-3; TRBD1 is a possible D gene (6 bases). Per the germline V gene, CDR1 is DFQATT and CDR2 is SNEGSKA (reference sequence). V was shortened by 0 bases and J by 7 bases, with 14 bases between the two germline ends. CDR3 size: 14 residues. The CDR3 loop reads CSARDPQGIYTQYF. CDR3 in DNA: TGCAGTGCTAGAGATCCACAGGGAATTTATACGCAGTATTTT.

In its sample, this clonotype was seen a few times. The rearrangement links TRBV7-8 to TRBJ2-4; 9 bases align to TRBD1. This CDR3 spans 14 amino acids. Looked up from germline, CDR1 is SGHVS and CDR2 is FQNEAQ. J gave up 7 bases and V 5 bases, and 6 bases lay outside the gene matches. The CDR3 nucleotides are TGTGCCAGCAGCCCCCGGGACAGGGATAACATTCAGTACTTC. It is translated as CASSPRDRDNIQYF.

The table lists this clonotype with a few counts. The chain has TRBV29-1 and TRBJ2-1; 7 nucleotides agree with TRBD2. The V gene end was trimmed by 7 bases and the J gene end by 8 bases; junction bases not matched to a gene: 14. The CDR3 extends over 14 amino acids. Per the germline V gene, CDR1 is SQVTM and CDR2 is ANQGSEA. The CDR3 DNA reads TGCAGCGCCCTACCGGGGCTAGCGGCGGATGAGCAGTTCTTC. It encodes CSALPGLAADEQFF.

This clonotype was detected a few times. The chain combines TRBV4-1 with TRBJ2-3, with D possibly TRBD2 on 6 matching bases. V was trimmed by 3 bases and J by 7 bases, leaving 17 bases between them. CDR1 is MGHRA and CDR2 is YSYEKL in the germline V gene. The CDR3 consists of 15 residues. CDR3 sequence (DNA): TGCGCCAGCAGCCACGGGCGGGACGGCCTATATACGCAGTATTTT. Translating it yields CASSHGRDGLYTQYF.

This rearrangement joins TRBV20-1 to TRBJ2-5; 13 bases line up with TRBD2. CDR3 size: 14 residues. Per the germline V gene, CDR1 is DFQATT and CDR2 is SNEGSKA (reference sequence). V gave up 2 bases and J gave up 11 bases; unmatched junction bases: 8. Here the CDR3 DNA reads TGCAGTGCTAGAATGGGACTAGCGGGGAGTGAGCAGTACTTC. It codes for CSARMGLAGSEQYF.

The genes are TRBV7-9 and TRBJ2-3, with 7 bases identical to TRBD2. This CDR3 is built from 17 residues. Germline assignment: CDR1 SEHNR and CDR2 FQNEAQ (reference sequence). After removal of 3 bases from V and 4 bases from J, the junction contained 13 bases not matched to a gene. The CDR3 DNA is TGTGCCAGCAGCTTCGGGGCGGGAGCGGGACCCGCAGATACGCAGTATTTT. Translated: CASSFGAGAGPADTQYF.

Ten or more counts support this clonotype. The chain employs TRBV28 and TRBJ2-7; D is unresolved. The germline V and J ends were trimmed by 5 bases and 4 bases, with 9 bases remaining between them. CDR3 length equals 12 residues. Germline-derived CDR1 and CDR2 are MDHEN and SYDVKM. As DNA, the CDR3 is TGTGCCAGCAGTGCCCCTGGTTACGAGCAGTACTTC. This encodes CASSAPGYEQYF.

This chain connects TRBV6-5 to TRBJ1-5, with 9 bases matching TRBD1. Germline CDR1 MNHEY, CDR2 SVGAGI. The CDR3 is made up of 14 amino acids. The V and J ends lost 10 bases and 3 bases, in that order; junction bases with no gene match: 7. The CDR3 is CANSRQGDNQPQHF. As DNA, the CDR3 is TGTGCCAACAGCAGACAGGGGGACAATCAGCCCCAGCATTTT.

There are a few counts of this clonotype. The chain links TRBV27 to TRBJ2-2; 12 bases are shared with TRBD1. Germline V gene sequence: CDR1 MNHEY, CDR2 SMNVEV (reference sequence). CDR3 length equals 19 residues. V shed 6 bases and J 1 base; nucleotides not matched to a gene: 12. The CDR3 reads CASSSLPGQGAKNTGELFF. The CDR3 region has the DNA TGTGCCAGCAGCTCACTCCCGGGACAGGGGGCTAAGAACACCGGGGAGCTGTTTTTT.

The sample holds a few counts of this clonotype. V gene TRBV25-1 combines with J gene TRBJ1-2; D unclear. Germline V lookup: CDR1 MGHDK, CDR2 SYGVNS. Trimming took 1 base from V and 5 from J, leaving 5 bases between them. The CDR3 sequence is 12 residues long. This CDR3 is CASSEFRYGYTF. As DNA, the CDR3 is TGTGCCAGCAGTGAATTCCGTTATGGCTACACCTTC.

This clonotype appeared a few times. CDR3: CSANAEGGGDQPQHF. In DNA, the CDR3 is TGCAGTGCCAACGCAGAGGGGGGAGGCGATCAGCCCCAGCATTTT. The V call is TRBV20-1, the J call TRBJ1-5, with a weak D call TRBD1 (6 bases). Germline V CDR1 and CDR2: DFQATT, SNEGSKA (reference sequence). The V end was cut by 6 bases, the J end by 5 bases, with 20 bases between. CDR3 size: 15 residues.

The chain has TRBV15 and TRBJ2-2; weak D call: TRBD2 (6 bases). This CDR3 region has 17 residues. Germline V gives CDR1 LNHNV, CDR2 YYDKDF (reference sequence). V was shortened by 1 base and J by 2 bases, with 14 bases between the two germline ends. The CDR3 is CATSRAPGTFNTGELFF. The CDR3 nucleotides read TGTGCCACCAGCAGAGCCCCCGGGACTTTTAACACCGGGGAGCTGTTTTTT. The full variable domain, completed using reference TRBV15 and TRBJ2-2, is DAMVIQNPRYQVTQFGKPVTLSCSQTLNHNVMYWYQQKSSQAPKLLFHYYDKDFNNEADTPDNFQSRRPNTSFCFLDIRSPGLGDTAMYLCATSRAPGTFNTGELFFGEGSRLTVL.

This clonotype was seen more than once but under ten times. V and J are TRBV20-1 and TRBJ2-7; TRBD1 matches at 10 bases. The CDR3 runs to 13 residues. Germline V gives CDR1 DFQATT, CDR2 SNEGSKA (reference sequence). V gave up 3 bases and J gave up 6 bases; unmatched junction bases: 5. This CDR3 is CSASGDRGREQYF. Written as DNA, the CDR3 is TGCAGTGCTAGTGGTGACAGGGGGCGCGAGCAGTACTTC.

V is TRBV5-1 and J is TRBJ2-1, with a possible D match to TRBD1 (6 bases). The J call may be wrong; the DNA end is better matched by TRBJ2-7. Germline CDR1 SGHRS, CDR2 YFSETQ. The CDR3 has 15 amino acids. CDR3 sequence: CASSLYDRTNNEQYF. The CDR3 nucleotides are TGCGCCAGCAGCTTGTACGACAGGACCAACAATGAGCAGTACTTC.

The chain is built from TRBV5-1 and TRBJ2-5, with D unresolved. Germline V gene sequence: CDR1 SGHRS, CDR2 YFSETQ. This CDR3 is built from 15 residues. Trimming took 0 bases from V and 11 from J, leaving 20 bases between them. Written as DNA, the CDR3 is TGCGCCAGCAGCTTGGTCGGAGAAACCCTCTATGAGCAGTACTTC. Translating it yields CASSLVGETLYEQYF.

The rearrangement joins TRBV5-1 to TRBJ2-1, with a weak D call TRBD1 (5 bases). The germline gives CDR1 SGHRS, CDR2 YFSETQ. This CDR3 region has 14 residues. Trimming removed 0 bases at V and 6 bases at J, with 10 bases between. In DNA form, the CDR3 reads TGCGCCAGCAGCTTGGAAGGGGTGGTCAATGAGCAGTTCTTC. It codes for CASSLEGVVNEQFF.

The V gene is TRBV12-3 or TRBV12-4, the J gene TRBJ2-7; D gene unclear. This CDR3 comprises 14 residues. Trimming pared 6 bases from V and 2 bases from J, leaving 14 bases between. In DNA form, the CDR3 reads TGTGCCAGCAGCTGGGGTCGGGTGACCTACGAGCAGTACTTC. Protein product: CASSWGRVTYEQYF.